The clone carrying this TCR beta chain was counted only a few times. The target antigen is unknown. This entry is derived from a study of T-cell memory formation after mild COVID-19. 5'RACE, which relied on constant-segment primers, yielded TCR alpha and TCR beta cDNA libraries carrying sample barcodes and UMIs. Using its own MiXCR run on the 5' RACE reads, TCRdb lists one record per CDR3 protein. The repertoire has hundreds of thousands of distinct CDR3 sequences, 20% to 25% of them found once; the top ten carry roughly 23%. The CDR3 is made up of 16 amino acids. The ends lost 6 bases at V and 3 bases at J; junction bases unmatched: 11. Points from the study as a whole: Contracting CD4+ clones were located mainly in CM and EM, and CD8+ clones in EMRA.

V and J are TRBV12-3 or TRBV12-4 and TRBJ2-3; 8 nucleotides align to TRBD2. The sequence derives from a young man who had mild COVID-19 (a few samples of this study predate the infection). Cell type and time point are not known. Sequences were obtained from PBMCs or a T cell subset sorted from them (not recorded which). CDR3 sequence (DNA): TGTGCCAGCAGCCTTCCCCCGGGGGGGCAGACAGATACGCAGTATTTT. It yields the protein CASSLPPGGQTDTQYF.